This paragraph reports one TCR beta chain. The antigen is not known. This entry is derived from a study of cytotoxic CD8 clonotypes in ibrutinib-treated CLL. Study-level results: Measured clonality at baseline was greater than in age-matched healthy donors and tracked with circulating CD8+ T-cell counts. Public clonotypes, an uncommon group, contracted or remained stable on treatment. An increase in clonality occurred at ibrutinib response, followed by a return toward baseline at progression.

With sequencing, the targeted depth ranged from 1 in 200,000 to 1 in 1 million T cells. TCRdb keeps only in-frame clones here, not all; method: immunoSEQ multiplex PCR. The table shows over 45,000 clones, with 50% to 65% occurring only once. The V gene lost 1 base and the J gene lost 3 bases, with 5 bases spanning the gap. Germline V CDR1 and CDR2: SGDLS, YYNGEE. This CDR3 comprises 13 residues. This sequence originates from a human donor with chronic lymphocytic leukemia. The V call is TRBV9, the J call TRBJ2-1, with D unresolved. The sequencing here drew on PBMCs, taken at disease progression, from a patient treated with ibrutinib. The CDR3 loop is CASSVNSYNEQFF. Here the CDR3 DNA reads TGTGCCAGCAGCGTAAATAGCTACAATGAGCAGTTCTTC.